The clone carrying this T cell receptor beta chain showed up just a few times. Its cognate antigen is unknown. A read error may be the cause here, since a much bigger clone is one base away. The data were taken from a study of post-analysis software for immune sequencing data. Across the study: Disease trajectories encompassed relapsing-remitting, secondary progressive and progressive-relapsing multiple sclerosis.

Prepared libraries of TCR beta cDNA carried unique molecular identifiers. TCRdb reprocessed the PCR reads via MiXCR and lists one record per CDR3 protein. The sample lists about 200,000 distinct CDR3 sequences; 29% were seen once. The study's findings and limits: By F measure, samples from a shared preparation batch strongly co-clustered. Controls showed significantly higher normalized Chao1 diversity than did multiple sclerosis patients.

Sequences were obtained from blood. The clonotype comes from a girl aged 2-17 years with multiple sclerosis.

This chain's CDR3 is CSVRGQGPSNEQFF. CDR3 coding DNA: TGCAGTGTTAGGGGGCAGGGGCCTAGCAATGAGCAGTTCTTC. The chain links TRBV20-1 to TRBJ2-1, with TRBD1 identical over 7 bases. V trimming: 7 bases; J trimming: 6 bases; junction bases outside the gene matches: 12. CDR1 and CDR2 from the germline V gene are DFQATT and SNEGSKA (reference sequence). The CDR3 has 14 residues.